The entry that follows covers one T cell receptor (beta chain) sequence. In germline, CDR1 is LGHDT, CDR2 YNNKEL (reference sequence). The CDR3 runs to 12 residues. The V end was cut by 3 bases, the J end by 8 bases, with 10 bases between. TCRdb passed the reads through MiXCR, listing each CDR3 protein once. In the table there are approximately 750,000 distinct CDR3 sequences, 35% of which are singletons. This sample was taken from a study of T cell repertoires in cytomegalovirus infection. Overall study: Public TCR beta signatures marked donors with CMV infection and the matching HLA.

The sequence derives from a human donor in good health (CMV status not recorded). Some clones in this sample may be carry-over from other donors' samples. Sequences were obtained from PBMCs. The V call is TRBV3-1, the J call TRBJ1-2, with no clear D. The CDR3 is CASSQGWNGYTF. CDR3 DNA sequence: TGTGCCAGCAGCCAGGGATGGAACGGCTACACCTTC.